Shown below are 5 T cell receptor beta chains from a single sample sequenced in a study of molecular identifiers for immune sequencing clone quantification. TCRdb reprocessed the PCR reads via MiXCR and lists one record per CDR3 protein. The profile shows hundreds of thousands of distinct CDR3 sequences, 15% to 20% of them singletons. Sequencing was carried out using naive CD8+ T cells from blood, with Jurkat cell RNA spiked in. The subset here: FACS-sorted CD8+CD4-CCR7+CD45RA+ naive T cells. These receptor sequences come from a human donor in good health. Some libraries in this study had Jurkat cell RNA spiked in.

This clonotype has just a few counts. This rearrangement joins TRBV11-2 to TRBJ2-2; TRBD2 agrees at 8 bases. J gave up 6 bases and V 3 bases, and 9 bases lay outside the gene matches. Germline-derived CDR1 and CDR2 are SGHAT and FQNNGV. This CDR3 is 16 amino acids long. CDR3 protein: CASSFYLGGASGELFF. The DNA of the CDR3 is TGTGCCAGCAGCTTCTATCTCGGGGGGGCGTCCGGGGAGCTGTTTTTT. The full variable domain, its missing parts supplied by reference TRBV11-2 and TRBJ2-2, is EAGVAQSPRYKIIEKRQSVAFWCNPISGHATLYWYQQILGQGPKLLIQFQNNGVVDDSQLPKDRFSAERLKGVDSTLKIQPAKLEDSAVYLCASSFYLGGASGELFFGEGSRLTVL.

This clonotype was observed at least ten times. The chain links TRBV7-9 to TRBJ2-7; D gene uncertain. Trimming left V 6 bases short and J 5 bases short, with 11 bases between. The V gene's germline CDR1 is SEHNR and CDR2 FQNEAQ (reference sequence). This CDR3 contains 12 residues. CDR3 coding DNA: TGTGCCAGCAGATCCGCCCGGGACGAGCAGTACTTC. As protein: CASRSARDEQYF.

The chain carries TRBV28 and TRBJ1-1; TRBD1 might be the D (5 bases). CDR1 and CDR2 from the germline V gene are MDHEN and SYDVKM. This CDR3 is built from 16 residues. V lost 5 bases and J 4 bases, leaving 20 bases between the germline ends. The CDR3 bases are TGTGCCAGCAGTATCTTCAAAGGGACGAGAGGCACTGAAGCTTTCTTT. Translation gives CASSIFKGTRGTEAFF.

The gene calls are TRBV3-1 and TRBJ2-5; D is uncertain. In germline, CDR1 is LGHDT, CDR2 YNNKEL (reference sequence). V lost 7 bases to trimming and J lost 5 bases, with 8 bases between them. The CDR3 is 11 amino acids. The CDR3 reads CASTHTETQYF. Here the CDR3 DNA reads TGTGCCAGCACCCACACGGAGACCCAGTACTTC.

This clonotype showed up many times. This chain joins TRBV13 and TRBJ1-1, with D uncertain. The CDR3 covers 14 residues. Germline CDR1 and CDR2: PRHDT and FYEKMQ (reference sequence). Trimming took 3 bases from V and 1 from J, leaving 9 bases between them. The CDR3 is CASSFAPQNTEAFF. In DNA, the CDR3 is TGTGCCAGCAGCTTTGCACCTCAGAACACTGAAGCTTTCTTT.